This T cell receptor beta chain appears in the sequencing data of a study of post-analysis software for immune sequencing data. The study, taken as a whole, reports: Patients showed TRBV5-6, TRBV5-1 and TRBV20-1 among five TRBV segments more frequent than in controls.

The CDR3 covers 17 residues. The germline V gene encodes CDR1 SGHKS and CDR2 YYEKEE (reference sequence). Comments on this clonotype: Its antigen is not known. A read error may produce the germline difference seen at one junction end.

Unique molecular identifiers featured in each of the TCR beta cDNA libraries. Each CDR3 protein gets one entry after TCRdb re-called the PCR reads with MiXCR. The profile shows almost 700,000 distinct CDR3 sequences, approximately 59% of them singletons. The specimen sequenced was blood. The V and J genes are TRBV5-5 and TRBJ2-3, with 9 nucleotides matching TRBD1. This receptor was taken from a girl aged 2-10 years with multiple sclerosis. CDR3 sequence (DNA): TGTGTCAGCAGCTTGATGACCGGGACAGGGATCACAGATACGCAGTATTTT. This sequence encodes CVSSLMTGTGITDTQYF.